The present T cell receptor beta chain was sequenced within a study of blood T cell repertoires in COVID-19. Study in general: Some COVID-19 samples were acute and others convalescent; all came from the United States, Italy and Spain. PBMCs, B-cell-depleted T cells, or T cells were the source of the cDNA or gDNA that made up the material.

This CDR3 spans 16 amino acids. J gave up 4 bases and V 2 bases, and 7 bases lay outside the gene matches. In germline, CDR1 is MNHEY, CDR2 SVGEGT. Participants, about 18 to 90 years old, spanned fewer than 25 US areas. Grouping used clinical history reported by participants in a survey and questionnaire. The method was immunoSEQ multiplex PCR; TCRdb's version includes in-frame clones alone and lacks a portion of them. The sample gives 200,000 to 250,000 clones, more than 85% of which show up once; roughly 1.7% is in the top ten. Sample: PBMCs or T cells enriched from blood (not recorded which). This clonotype was obtained from a woman in her forties or fifties who had recovered from COVID-19. The chain employs TRBV6-2 or TRBV6-3 and TRBJ2-2; 7 bases align to TRBD2. The CDR3 coding sequence is TGTGCCAGCAGTTACCCCGGGGGAGGGAGCACCGGGGAGCTGTTTTTT. As protein: CASSYPGGGSTGELFF.